The sequence of this TCR beta chain was determined in a study of CD8+CD57+ T cells in acquired aplastic anemia. Study-level information: Sorted cells (CD4+ and CD8+) yielded DNA amounts that averaged approximately 3.2 ug. Study findings and constraints: Fewer than 30 shared CD8+ CDR3s appeared highly expressed within patients' immunodominant clones. CD8+ Simpson's diversity did not differ significantly between patients and controls.

Sequencing involved patients with CD8+CD57+ cell expansion previously shown by flow cytometry. Every one of the patients had aplastic anemia (severe, acquired). Turning to this clonotype: Its antigen is as yet unknown.

The use of genomic DNA as template underpinned the TCR beta VDJ and CDR3 profiling. TCRdb processed the reads anew with MiXCR; each CDR3 protein has one entry. The data contain under 350,000 distinct CDR3 sequences, roughly 61% of them singletons. Germline CDR1 DFQATT, CDR2 SNEGSKA (reference sequence). The CDR3 runs to 14 residues. Trimming removed 5 bases at V and 5 bases at J, with 18 bases between. Sequences were obtained from sorted CD4+, CD8+, or CD8+CD57+ T cells (not recorded which) from PBMCs. The receptor's source is a human donor with aplastic anemia. The chain couples TRBV20-1 to TRBJ2-5; tentatively, D is TRBD1 (6 bases). The CDR3 protein is CSAPQTGYWETQYF. CDR3 DNA sequence: TGCAGTGCTCCTCAAACAGGGTATTGGGAGACCCAGTACTTC.